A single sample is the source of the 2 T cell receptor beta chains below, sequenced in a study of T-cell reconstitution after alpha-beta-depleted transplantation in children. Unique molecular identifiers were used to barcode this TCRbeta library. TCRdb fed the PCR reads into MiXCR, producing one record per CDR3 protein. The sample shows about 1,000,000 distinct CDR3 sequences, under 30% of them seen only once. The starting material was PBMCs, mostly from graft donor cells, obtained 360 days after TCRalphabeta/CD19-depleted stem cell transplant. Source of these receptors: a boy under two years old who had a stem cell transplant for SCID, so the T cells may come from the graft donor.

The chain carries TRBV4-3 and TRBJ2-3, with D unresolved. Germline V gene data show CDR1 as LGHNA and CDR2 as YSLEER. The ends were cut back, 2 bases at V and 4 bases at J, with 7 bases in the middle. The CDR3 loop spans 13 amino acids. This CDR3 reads CASSQLYADTQYF. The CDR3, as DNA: TGCGCCAGCAGCCAACTCTACGCAGATACGCAGTATTTT.

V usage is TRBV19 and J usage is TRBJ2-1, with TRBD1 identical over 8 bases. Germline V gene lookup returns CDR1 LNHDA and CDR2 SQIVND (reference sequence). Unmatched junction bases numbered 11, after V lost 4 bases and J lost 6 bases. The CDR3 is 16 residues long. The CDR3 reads CASSSRQGSQFNEQFF. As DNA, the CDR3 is TGTGCCAGTAGTAGCCGACAGGGGTCCCAATTCAATGAGCAGTTCTTC. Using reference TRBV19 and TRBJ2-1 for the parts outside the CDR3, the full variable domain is DGGITQSPKYLFRKEGQNVTLSCEQNLNHDAMYWYRQDPGQGLRLIYYSQIVNDFQKGDIAEGYSVSREKKESFPLTVTSAQKNPTAFYLCASSSRQGSQFNEQFFGPGTRLTVL.